The 18 T cell receptor beta chains reported below all come from one sample, sequenced in a study of response to subunit inactivated influenza vaccine. TCRdb reanalysed the RT-PCR reads using MiXCR and keeps one entry per CDR3 protein. The top ten clones hold around 10% of a sample with fewer than 750,000 distinct CDR3 sequences, 14% of them seen once. The source material was PBMCs from blood, sampled 11 to 12 days after vaccination. These receptors all stem from a man in his forties or fifties who received an inactivated influenza vaccine.

This clonotype appeared a few times. V is TRBV9 and J is TRBJ2-3; 10 bases are shared with TRBD1. CDR1 is SGDLS and CDR2 is YYNGEE in the germline V gene. The ends lost 2 bases at V and 5 bases at J; junction bases unmatched: 8. This CDR3 has 16 amino acids. The CDR3 is CASSVREGQGRDTQYF. DNA for the CDR3: TGTGCCAGCAGCGTTCGCGAGGGACAGGGGCGAGATACGCAGTATTTT.

This clonotype was seen repeatedly, ten times or more. The rearrangement uses TRBV6-5 and TRBJ2-7, with 12 bases aligning to TRBD2. The V gene end was trimmed by 0 bases and the J gene end by 4 bases; junction bases not matched to a gene: 4. In germline, CDR1 is MNHEY, CDR2 SVGAGI. The CDR3 has 16 residues. CDR3 DNA: TGTGCCAGCAGTTACTCGACTAGCGGGAGTAGGTACGAGCAGTACTTC. It codes for CASSYSTSGSRYEQYF.

In this sample, this clonotype turned up many times. V usage is TRBV12-3 or TRBV12-4 and J usage is TRBJ2-2, with TRBD2 matching 8 bases. This CDR3 comprises 15 residues. The V and J ends lost 8 bases and 1 base, in that order; junction bases with no gene match: 6. For the CDR3, the DNA is TGTGCCAGCTTTCCGGGGGGGCTGAACACCGGGGAGCTGTTTTTT. This translates into CASFPGGLNTGELFF.

This clonotype has just a few counts. The chain has TRBV12-3 or TRBV12-4 and TRBJ2-7, with 9 positions matching TRBD1. The CDR3 covers 15 residues. V gave up 6 bases and J gave up 5 bases; unmatched junction bases: 11. The CDR3 DNA is TGTGCCAGCAGCACACAGGGGGCCCCCTACGACGAGCAGTACTTC. Translation: CASSTQGAPYDEQYF.

The sample holds many counts of this clonotype. The chain combines TRBV4-3 with TRBJ2-1; 9 bases align to TRBD2. V gave up 2 bases and J gave up 2 bases; unmatched junction bases: 1. The CDR3 sequence is 15 residues long. Germline loops: CDR1 LGHNA, CDR2 YSLEER. The CDR3 DNA reads TGCGCCAGCAGCCAATCTAGCGGGGCCTACAATGAGCAGTTCTTC. It encodes CASSQSSGAYNEQFF.

This clonotype was detected a few times. The chain joins TRBV5-1 to TRBJ1-2, with 9 bases that match TRBD1. The CDR3 contains 14 residues. The junction had 7 bases not matched to a gene; V was cut back by 4 bases and J by 6 bases. Germline loops: CDR1 SGHRS, CDR2 YFSETQ. This CDR3 reads CASSVDRGFDGYTF. The CDR3 DNA reads TGCGCCAGCAGCGTCGACAGGGGGTTCGATGGCTACACCTTC.

The chain uses TRBV12-3 or TRBV12-4 and TRBJ1-2; D gene ambiguous. CDR3 length equals 13 residues. Trimming removed 3 bases from V and 4 bases from J, with 9 bases in between. This CDR3 reads CASSFGRLYGYTF. In DNA, the CDR3 is TGTGCCAGCAGTTTTGGTCGGCTCTATGGCTACACCTTC.

Only one count was recorded for this clonotype. V is TRBV18 and J is TRBJ2-3, with TRBD1 matching 8 bases. This CDR3 comprises 12 residues. J was trimmed by 5 bases and V by 5 bases; bases with no gene match: 0. Looked up from germline, CDR1 is KGHSH and CDR2 is LQKENI. CDR3 region: CASSDRGDTQYF. The CDR3 DNA follows: TGTGCCAGCTCAGACAGGGGAGATACGCAGTATTTT.

This clonotype was counted between two and nine times. The junction does not match germline at one end; this may be a read error. The rearrangement links TRBV6-1 to TRBJ1-3, with TRBD1 identical over 8 bases. Per germline, CDR1 MNHNS and CDR2 SASEGT. This CDR3 is built from 14 residues. The CDR3 nucleotides read TGTGCCAGCGGTGACAGGGGCTCTGGAAACACCATATATTTT. Protein: CASGDRGSGNTIYF.

Many counts were recorded for this clonotype. V and J are TRBV4-3 and TRBJ1-6; no clear D gene. Germline CDR1 LGHNA, CDR2 YSLEER. The CDR3 totals 14 residues. The V end lost 0 bases, the J end lost 10 bases, and 10 bases lay between the germline ends. The CDR3, as DNA: TGCGCCAGCAGCCAAGACGGGTCTAGGTCACCCCTCCACTTT. Translated, it gives CASSQDGSRSPLHF.

The chain carries TRBV29-1 and TRBJ2-5; D remains ambiguous. The germline V and J ends were trimmed by 4 bases and 1 base, with 10 bases remaining between them. The CDR3 covers 13 residues. Germline CDR1 and CDR2: SQVTM and ANQGSEA. CDR3 in DNA: TGCAGCGTTGGGGCAGCCATCCAAGAGACCCAGTACTTC. As protein: CSVGAAIQETQYF.

This clonotype was counted only a few times. In nucleotides, the CDR3 is TGTGCCAGCAGCCCGATAGGACAGGGGATCACCTTC. Amino acids: CASSPIGQGITF. This chain joins TRBV7-9 and TRBJ1-2, with 9 positions matching TRBD1. The CDR3 totals 12 residues. Germline CDR1 and CDR2: SEHNR and FQNEAQ (reference sequence). Unmatched junction bases numbered 8, after V lost 5 bases and J lost 13 bases.

The CDR3 loop reads CASRQWEEQFF. Here the CDR3 DNA reads TGTGCCAGCAGACAATGGGAGGAGCAGTTCTTC. This chain links TRBV27 with TRBJ2-1; TRBD2 might be the D (5 bases). V was trimmed by 6 bases and J by 10 bases, leaving 10 bases between them. CDR1 and CDR2 (germline): MNHEY, SMNVEV (reference sequence). The CDR3 extends over 11 amino acids.

This clonotype was seen a few times. The rearrangement joins TRBV29-1 to TRBJ1-1; D gene uncertain. This CDR3 is 13 amino acids long. Germline loops: CDR1 SQVTM, CDR2 ANQGSEA. V dropped 2 bases and J dropped 0 bases, with 7 bases sitting between them. The CDR3 coding sequence is TGCAGCGTTGAACACAGCGTGAACACTGAAGCTTTCTTT. It encodes CSVEHSVNTEAFF.

The sample holds a few counts of this clonotype. The genes are TRBV20-1 and TRBJ2-2, with D uncertain. This CDR3 has 13 residues. Trimming took off 0 bases at V and 4 bases at J, with 6 bases between the two ends. In germline, CDR1 is DFQATT, CDR2 SNEGSKA (reference sequence). CDR3 region: CSAREDPTGELFF. CDR3 DNA: TGCAGTGCTAGAGAAGACCCCACCGGGGAGCTGTTTTTT.

This clonotype was seen a handful of times. The chain couples TRBV7-3 to TRBJ2-1, with 8 bases identical to TRBD1. V was pared by 6 bases and J by 4 bases, with 8 bases of the junction left unmatched. The CDR3 is 15 amino acids. Germline values: CDR1 SGHTA, CDR2 FQGTGA. This chain's CDR3 is CASSPGTGHYNEQFF. DNA for the CDR3: TGTGCCAGCAGTCCCGGGACAGGTCATTACAATGAGCAGTTCTTC.

The V gene is TRBV23-1, the J gene TRBJ2-3, with D possibly being TRBD2 (6 bases). TRBV23-1 is an open reading frame, and its role is uncertain. The CDR3 has 15 residues. V lost 4 bases and J 4 bases, leaving 15 bases between the germline ends. Here the CDR3 reads CASSREARDADTQYF. Written as DNA, the CDR3 is TGCGCCAGCAGTCGCGAGGCGCGGGACGCAGATACGCAGTATTTT.

The chain has TRBV7-2 and TRBJ2-5; 8 bases are a match to TRBD2. Trimming removed 7 bases from V and 1 base from J; junction bases left unmatched: 11. Germline loops: CDR1 SGHTA, CDR2 FQGNSA. The CDR3 sequence is 16 residues long. CDR3 amino acids: CASTQLRGGSQETQYF. The CDR3, as DNA: TGTGCCAGCACCCAACTCCGGGGGGGGTCCCAAGAGACCCAGTACTTC. The variable domain in full, completed from reference TRBV7-2 and TRBJ2-5, reads GAGVSQSPSNKVTEKGKDVELRCDPISGHTALYWYRQSLGQGLEFLIYFQGNSAPDKSGLPSDRFSAERTGGSVSTLTIQRTQQEDSAVYLCASTQLRGGSQETQYFGPGTRLLVL.